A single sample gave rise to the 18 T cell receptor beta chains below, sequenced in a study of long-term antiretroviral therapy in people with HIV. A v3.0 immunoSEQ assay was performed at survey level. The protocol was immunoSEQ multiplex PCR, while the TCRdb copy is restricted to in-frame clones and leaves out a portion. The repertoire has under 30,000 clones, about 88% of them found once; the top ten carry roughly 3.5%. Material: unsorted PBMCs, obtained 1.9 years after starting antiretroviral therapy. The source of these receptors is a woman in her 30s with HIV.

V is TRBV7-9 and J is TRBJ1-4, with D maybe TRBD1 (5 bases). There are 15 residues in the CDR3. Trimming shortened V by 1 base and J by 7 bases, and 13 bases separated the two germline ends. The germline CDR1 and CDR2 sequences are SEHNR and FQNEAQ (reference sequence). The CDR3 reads CASSLVGTGGEKLFF. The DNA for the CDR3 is TGTGCCAGCAGCTTAGTAGGGACCGGGGGTGAAAAACTGTTTTTT.

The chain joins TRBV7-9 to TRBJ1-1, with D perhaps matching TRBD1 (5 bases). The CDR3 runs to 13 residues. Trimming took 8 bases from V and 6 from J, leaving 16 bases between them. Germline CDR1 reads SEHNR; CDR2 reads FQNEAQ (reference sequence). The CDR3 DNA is TGTGCCAGCGACATTGTTACAGGCGCTGAAGCTTTCTTT. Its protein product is CASDIVTGAEAFF.

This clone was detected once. CDR3 residues: CASSLTSDPPETQYF. CDR3 bases: TGCGCCAGCAGCTTGACTAGCGACCCCCCCGAGACCCAGTACTTC. The rearrangement uses TRBV5-1 and TRBJ2-5, with TRBD2 identical over 7 bases. Germline values: CDR1 SGHRS, CDR2 YFSETQ. Germline trimming cut 1 base from V and 5 bases from J; bases unmatched to any gene: 8. The CDR3 loop spans 15 amino acids. Together with reference TRBV5-1 and TRBJ2-5, the CDR3 gives the full variable domain: KAGVTQTPRYLIKTRGQQVTLSCSPISGHRSVSWYQQTPGQGLQFLFEYFSETQRNKGNFPGRFSGRQFSNSRSEMNVSTLELGDSALYLCASSLTSDPPETQYFGPGTRLLVL.

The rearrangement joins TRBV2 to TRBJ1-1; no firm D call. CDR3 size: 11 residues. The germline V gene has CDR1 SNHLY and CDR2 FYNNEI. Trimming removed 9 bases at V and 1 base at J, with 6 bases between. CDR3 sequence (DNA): TGTGCCAGTCTGAGGAACACTGAAGCTTTCTTT. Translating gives CASLRNTEAFF.

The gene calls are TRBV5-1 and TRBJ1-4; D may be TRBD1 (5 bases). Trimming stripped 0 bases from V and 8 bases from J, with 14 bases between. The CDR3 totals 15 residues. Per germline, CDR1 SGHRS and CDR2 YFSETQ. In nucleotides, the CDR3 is TGCGCCAGCAGCTTGGAAGGGACCCCCGGAGAAAAACTGTTTTTT. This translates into CASSLEGTPGEKLFF.

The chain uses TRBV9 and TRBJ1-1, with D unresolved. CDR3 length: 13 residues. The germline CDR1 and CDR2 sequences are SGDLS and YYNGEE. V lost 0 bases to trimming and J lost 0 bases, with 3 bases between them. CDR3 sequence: CASSVVVNTEAFF. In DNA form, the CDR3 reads TGTGCCAGCAGCGTAGTTGTGAACACTGAAGCTTTCTTT.

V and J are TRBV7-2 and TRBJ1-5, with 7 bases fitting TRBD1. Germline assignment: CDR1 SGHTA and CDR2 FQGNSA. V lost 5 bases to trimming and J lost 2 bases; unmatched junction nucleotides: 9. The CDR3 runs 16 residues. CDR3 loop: CASSPQTGQGNQPQHF. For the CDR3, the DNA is TGTGCCAGCAGCCCTCAGACTGGACAGGGCAATCAGCCCCAGCATTTT.

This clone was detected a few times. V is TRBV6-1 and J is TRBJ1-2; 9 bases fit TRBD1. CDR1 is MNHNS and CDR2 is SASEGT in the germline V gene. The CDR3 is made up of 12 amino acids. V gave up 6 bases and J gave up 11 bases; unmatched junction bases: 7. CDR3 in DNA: TGTGCCAGCAGACGGACAGGGGTGGGATACACCTTC. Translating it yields CASRRTGVGYTF.

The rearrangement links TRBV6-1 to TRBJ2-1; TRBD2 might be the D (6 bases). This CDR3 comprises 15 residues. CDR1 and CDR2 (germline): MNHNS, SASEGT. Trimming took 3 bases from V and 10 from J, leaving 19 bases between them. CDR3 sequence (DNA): TGTGCCAGCAGTGAGAATCGGGACTGGAATATGGAGCAGTTCTTC. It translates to CASSENRDWNMEQFF.

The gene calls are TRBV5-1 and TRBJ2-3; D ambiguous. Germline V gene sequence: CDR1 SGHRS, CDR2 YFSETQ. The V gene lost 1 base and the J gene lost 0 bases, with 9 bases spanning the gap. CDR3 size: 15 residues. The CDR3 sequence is CASSLTSTSTDTQYF. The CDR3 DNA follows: TGCGCCAGCAGCTTGACATCCACAAGCACAGATACGCAGTATTTT.

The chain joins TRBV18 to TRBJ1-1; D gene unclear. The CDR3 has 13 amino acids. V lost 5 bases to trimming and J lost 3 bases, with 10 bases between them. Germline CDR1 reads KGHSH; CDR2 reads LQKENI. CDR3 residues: CASSFREDTEAFF. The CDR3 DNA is TGTGCCAGCTCATTTAGGGAGGACACTGAAGCTTTCTTT.

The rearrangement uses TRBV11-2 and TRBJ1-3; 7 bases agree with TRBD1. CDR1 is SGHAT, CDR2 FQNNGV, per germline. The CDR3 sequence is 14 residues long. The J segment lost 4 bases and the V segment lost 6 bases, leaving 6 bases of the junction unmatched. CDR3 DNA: TGTGCCAGCAGGCCCGGGACAGCGGGAAACACCATATATTTT. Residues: CASRPGTAGNTIYF.

Here the CDR3 DNA reads TGTGCCAGCAGCTTGGCCCCAAACACTGAAGCTTTCTTT. It is translated as CASSLAPNTEAFF. V usage is TRBV11-2 and J usage is TRBJ1-1; no firm D call. There are 13 residues in the CDR3. V shed 3 bases and J shed 2 bases, with 7 bases lying between them. Germline V gene data show CDR1 as SGHAT and CDR2 as FQNNGV.

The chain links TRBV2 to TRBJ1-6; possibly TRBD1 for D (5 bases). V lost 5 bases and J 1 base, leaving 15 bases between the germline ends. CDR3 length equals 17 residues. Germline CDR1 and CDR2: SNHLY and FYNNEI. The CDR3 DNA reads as TGTGCCAGCAGTACGACAGTTATGAGATCCTATAATTCACCCCTCCACTTT. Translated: CASSTTVMRSYNSPLHF.

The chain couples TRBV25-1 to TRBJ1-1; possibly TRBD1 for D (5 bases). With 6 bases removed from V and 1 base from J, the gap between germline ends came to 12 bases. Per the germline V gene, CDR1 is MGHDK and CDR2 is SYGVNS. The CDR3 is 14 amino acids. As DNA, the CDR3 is TGTGCCAGCAGCACGGGGGGGTGGAACACTGAAGCTTTCTTT. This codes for CASSTGGWNTEAFF.

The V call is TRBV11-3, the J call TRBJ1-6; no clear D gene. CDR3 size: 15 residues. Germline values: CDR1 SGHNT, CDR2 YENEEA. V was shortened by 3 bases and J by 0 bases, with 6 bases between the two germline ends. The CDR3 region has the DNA TGTGCCAGCAGCTTGGGAAGCTCCTATAATTCACCCCTCCACTTT. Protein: CASSLGSSYNSPLHF.

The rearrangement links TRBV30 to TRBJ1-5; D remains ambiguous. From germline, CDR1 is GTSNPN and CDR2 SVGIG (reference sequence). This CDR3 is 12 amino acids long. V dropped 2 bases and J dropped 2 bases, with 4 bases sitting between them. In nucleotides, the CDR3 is TGTGCCTGGAGTCTGGGCAATCAGCCCCAGCATTTT. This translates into CAWSLGNQPQHF.

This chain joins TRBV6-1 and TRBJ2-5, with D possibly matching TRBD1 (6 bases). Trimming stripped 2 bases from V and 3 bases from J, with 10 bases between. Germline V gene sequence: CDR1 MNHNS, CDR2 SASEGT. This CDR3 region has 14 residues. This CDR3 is CASSEFSGEETQYF. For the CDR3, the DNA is TGTGCCAGCAGTGAATTTTCAGGGGAAGAGACCCAGTACTTC.